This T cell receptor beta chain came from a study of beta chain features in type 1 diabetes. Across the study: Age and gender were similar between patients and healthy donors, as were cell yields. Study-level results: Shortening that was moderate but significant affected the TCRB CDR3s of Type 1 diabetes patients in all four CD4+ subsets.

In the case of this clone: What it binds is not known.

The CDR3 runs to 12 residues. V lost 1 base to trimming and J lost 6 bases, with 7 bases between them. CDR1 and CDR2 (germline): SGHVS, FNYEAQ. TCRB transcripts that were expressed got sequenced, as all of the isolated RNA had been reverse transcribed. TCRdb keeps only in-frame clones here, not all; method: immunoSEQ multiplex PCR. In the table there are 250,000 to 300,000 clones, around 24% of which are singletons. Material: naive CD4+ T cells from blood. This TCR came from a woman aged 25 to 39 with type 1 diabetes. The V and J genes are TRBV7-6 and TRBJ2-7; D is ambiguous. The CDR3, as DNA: TGTGCCAGCAGCTTAGTTGGAGCCGAGCAGTACTTC. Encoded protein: CASSLVGAEQYF.